Described below is a single T cell receptor (beta chain) sequence and its context. Its antigen is not known. The sample originates from a study of T cell responses to AZD1222 COVID-19 vaccine. General observations from the study: Repertoire sampling happened only post peak T cell response.

The table came from immunoSEQ multiplex PCR; TCRdb's copy has only in-frame clones and leaves some out. In the table there are more than 250,000 clones, 85% to 95% of which are singletons. Germline CDR1 MNHEY, CDR2 SVGAGI. CDR3 length: 13 amino acids. V dropped 6 bases and J dropped 1 base, with 10 bases sitting between them. V and J are TRBV6-5 and TRBJ2-7; D possibly corresponds to TRBD1 (7 bases). The sequencing here drew on peripheral blood, taken on day 0 of AZD1222 vaccination. The source of this sequence is an adult in good health. The CDR3 loop is CASRAGGSYEQYF. The CDR3 DNA sequence: TGTGCCAGCAGGGCAGGGGGGTCCTACGAGCAGTACTTC.